This entry concerns a single T cell receptor (beta chain). Its antigen is currently unknown. These data belong to a study of T cell clonotyping in hematopoietic cell transplantation. Study-wide points: CD4 and CD8 repertoire contributions could not be separated without sorting. Few recipient clonotypes overlapped donors; over 95% were de novo at given depth.

Germline CDR1 reads GTSNPN; CDR2 reads SVGIG (reference sequence). The ends were cut back, 2 bases at V and 4 bases at J, with 9 bases in the middle. This CDR3 comprises 12 residues. Clones were sequenced by immunoSEQ multiplex PCR, and TCRdb holds only the in-frame ones, with some missing. This table has 15,000 or so clones, roughly 80% appearing once. The receptor comes from a female patient between 35 and 55 years old who had an allogeneic stem cell transplant from a related donor, so T cells may come from the graft donor. Some clones in this sample may be carry-over from other donors' samples. Specimen: PBMCs, collected 100 days after allogeneic stem cell transplant. The rearrangement uses TRBV30 and TRBJ2-7; no definite D call. The CDR3 bases are TGTGCCTGGAGTACCTCCTTATACGAGCAGTACTTC. Residues: CAWSTSLYEQYF.